This T cell receptor beta chain was found in a study of Graves' ophthalmopathy and Graves' hyperthyroidism. The study, taken as a whole, reports: Thyroid clonotypes that were expanded above 0.001 frequency mostly also appeared in blood.

This clonotype occurred many times. Its target is unknown. Using RNA transcripts, the TCR beta CDR3 regions were amplified. The library came from an HTBI-primed first-round RT-PCR and a second-round multiplex PCR. Each CDR3 protein is one row after TCRdb ran MiXCR on the multiplex PCR reads. The repertoire holds about 620,000 distinct CDR3 sequences, with around a fifth as singletons. Deletions cut 3 bases from V and 1 base from J, with 10 bases between. The germline CDR1 and CDR2 sequences are KGHSH and LQKENI. There are 14 residues in the CDR3. Sequenced: peripheral blood. The receptor's source is a woman aged 18-29 years with stable Graves' hyperthyroidism. Some clones in this sample may be carry-over from other donors' samples. V is TRBV18 and J is TRBJ2-7, with D unresolved. CDR3 residues: CASSPGRRSYEQYF. The CDR3 DNA is TGTGCCAGCTCACCCGGCAGGAGATCCTACGAGCAGTACTTC. Combining the CDR3 with reference TRBV18 and TRBJ2-7 gives the whole variable domain NAGVMQNPRHLVRRRGQEARLRCSPMKGHSHVYWYRQLPEEGLKFMVYLQKENIIDESGMPKERFSAEFPKEGPSILRIQQVVRGDSAAYFCASSPGRRSYEQYFGPGTRLTVT.